This T cell receptor beta chain was sequenced for a study of blood T cell repertoires in COVID-19. Whole-study context: Sources were T cells, B-cell-depleted T cells, or PBMCs; the material itself was cDNA or gDNA.

Sequencing used immunoSEQ multiplex PCR; TCRdb keeps in-frame clones, though not all of them. Of hundreds of thousands of clones in the sample, about nine tenths were seen once. The V end was cut by 4 bases, the J end by 8 bases, with 6 bases between. The CDR3 sequence is 11 residues long. Germline values: CDR1 ENHRY, CDR2 SYGVKD. The sequence derives from a young woman who had recovered from COVID-19. The sequencing input was PBMCs or T cells enriched from blood (not recorded which). The rearrangement uses TRBV10-3 and TRBJ2-1; D possibly corresponds to TRBD2 (5 bases). As DNA, the CDR3 is TGTGCCATCAGTGGTAGCGATGAGCAGTTCTTC. Protein: CAISGSDEQFF.